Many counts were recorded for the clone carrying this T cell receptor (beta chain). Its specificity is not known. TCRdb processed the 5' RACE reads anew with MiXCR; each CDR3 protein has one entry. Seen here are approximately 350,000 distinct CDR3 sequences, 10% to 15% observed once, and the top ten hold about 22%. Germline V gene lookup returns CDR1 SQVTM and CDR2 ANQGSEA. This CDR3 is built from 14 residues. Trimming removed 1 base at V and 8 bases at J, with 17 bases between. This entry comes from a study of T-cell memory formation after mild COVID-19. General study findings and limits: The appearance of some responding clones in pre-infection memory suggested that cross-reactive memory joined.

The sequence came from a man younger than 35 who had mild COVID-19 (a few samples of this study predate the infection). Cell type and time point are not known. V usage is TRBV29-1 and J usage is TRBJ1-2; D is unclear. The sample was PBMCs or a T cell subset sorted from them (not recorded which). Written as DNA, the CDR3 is TGCAGCGTTGAAGGGGTCGACTTACTGAGGGGCTACACCTTC. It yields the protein CSVEGVDLLRGYTF.